This TCR beta chain came from a study of regulatory T cells in long-lasting Graves disease. Study-level points and caveats: Favoring TRBV28, TRBJ1-2 and TRBJ2-5 was a feature seen in persistent disease. Persistent Graves' cases showed lower TCR diversity than newly diagnosed cases. Among the persistent patients, thousands of public clonotypes were shared, more than the roughly 900 shared among new patients.

Indicated time point: newly diagnosed GD, antithyroid drugs for less than 3 months. The TCR library was made from RNA extracted from PBMCs. V dropped 3 bases and J dropped 5; count of bases not matched to a gene: 6. This CDR3 contains 14 residues. Germline V CDR1 and CDR2: DFQATT, SNEGSKA (reference sequence). With iRepertoire HTBI primers and Arm-PCR of CDR3 regions, TCR beta libraries were built. TCRdb fed the multiplex PCR reads into MiXCR, producing one record per CDR3 protein. The sample lists a few hundred thousand distinct CDR3 sequences; approximately 20% were seen once. This clonotype was counted ten times or more. Its antigen remains unknown.

This rearrangement joins TRBV20-1 to TRBJ2-1, with 8 bases lining up with TRBD2. Sequenced material: peripheral blood mononuclear cells (PBMCs), taken at new diagnosis, from a patient treated with antithyroid drugs. This receptor was identified in a female donor with Graves disease. The CDR3 region has the DNA TGCAGTGCTAGGGCTAGCGGGTGGGACAATGAGCAGTTCTTC. This translates into CSARASGWDNEQFF.